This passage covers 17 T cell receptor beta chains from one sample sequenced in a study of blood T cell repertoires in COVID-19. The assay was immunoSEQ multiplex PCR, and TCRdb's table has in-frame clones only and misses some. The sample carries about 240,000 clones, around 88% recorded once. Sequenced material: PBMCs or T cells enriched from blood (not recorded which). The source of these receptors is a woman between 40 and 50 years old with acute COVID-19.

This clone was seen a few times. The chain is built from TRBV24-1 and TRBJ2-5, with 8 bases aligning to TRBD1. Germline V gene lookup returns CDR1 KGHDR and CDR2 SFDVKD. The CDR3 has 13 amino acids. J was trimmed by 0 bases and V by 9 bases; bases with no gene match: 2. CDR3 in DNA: TGTGCCACCGGGACAGGCCACCAAGAGACCCAGTACTTC. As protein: CATGTGHQETQYF.

The DNA for the CDR3 is TGCGCCAGCAGCTTGATACAGGGGGAGGACAATGAGCAGTTCTTC. Its protein is CASSLIQGEDNEQFF. The V and J genes are TRBV5-1 and TRBJ2-1; 8 bases line up with TRBD1. Germline-derived CDR1 and CDR2 are SGHRS and YFSETQ. This CDR3 is built from 15 residues. J lost 5 bases, V lost 1 base, and 5 bases had no gene match.

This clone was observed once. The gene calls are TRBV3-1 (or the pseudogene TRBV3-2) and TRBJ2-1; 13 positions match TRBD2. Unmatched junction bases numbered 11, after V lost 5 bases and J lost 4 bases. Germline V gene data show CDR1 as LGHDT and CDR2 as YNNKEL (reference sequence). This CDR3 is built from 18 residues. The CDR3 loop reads CASSFGQVGLAGYNEQFF. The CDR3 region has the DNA TGTGCCAGCAGCTTCGGACAGGTGGGACTAGCGGGATACAATGAGCAGTTCTTC.

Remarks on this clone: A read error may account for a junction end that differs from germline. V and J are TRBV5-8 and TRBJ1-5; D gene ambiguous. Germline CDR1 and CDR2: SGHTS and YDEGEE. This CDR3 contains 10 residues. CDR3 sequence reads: CASGLDGRFF. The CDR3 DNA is TGTGCCAGCGGTTTGGATGGGAGATTCTTT.

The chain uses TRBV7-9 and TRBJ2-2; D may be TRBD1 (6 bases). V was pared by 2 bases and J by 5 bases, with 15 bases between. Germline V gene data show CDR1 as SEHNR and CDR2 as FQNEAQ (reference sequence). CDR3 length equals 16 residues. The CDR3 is CASSLNADRRTGELFF. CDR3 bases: TGTGCCAGCAGCTTAAATGCAGACAGGAGAACCGGGGAGCTGTTTTTT. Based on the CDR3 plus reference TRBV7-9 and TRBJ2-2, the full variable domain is DTGVSQNPRHKITKRGQNVTFRCDPISEHNRLYWYRQTLGQGPEFLTYFQNEAQLEKSRLLSDRFSAERPKGSFSTLEIQRTEQGDSAMYLCASSLNADRRTGELFFGEGSRLTVL.

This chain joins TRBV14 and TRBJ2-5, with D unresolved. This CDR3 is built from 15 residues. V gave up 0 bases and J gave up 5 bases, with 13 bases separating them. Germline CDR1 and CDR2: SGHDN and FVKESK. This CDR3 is CASSQELGLEETQYF. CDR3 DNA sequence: TGTGCCAGCAGCCAAGAACTGGGCCTTGAGGAGACCCAGTACTTC.

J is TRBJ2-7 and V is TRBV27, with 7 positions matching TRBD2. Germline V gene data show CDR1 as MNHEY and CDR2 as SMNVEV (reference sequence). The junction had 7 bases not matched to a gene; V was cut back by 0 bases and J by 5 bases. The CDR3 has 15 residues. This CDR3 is CASSLSWGGLDEQYF. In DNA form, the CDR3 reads TGTGCCAGCAGTTTATCGTGGGGGGGATTGGACGAGCAGTACTTC.

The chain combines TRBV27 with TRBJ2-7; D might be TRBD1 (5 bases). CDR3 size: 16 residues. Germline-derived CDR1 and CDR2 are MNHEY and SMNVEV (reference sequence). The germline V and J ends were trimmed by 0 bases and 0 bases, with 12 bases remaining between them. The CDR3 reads CASSLSWGGYSYEQYF. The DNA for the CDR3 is TGTGCCAGCAGTTTATCGTGGGGCGGATACTCCTACGAGCAGTACTTC.

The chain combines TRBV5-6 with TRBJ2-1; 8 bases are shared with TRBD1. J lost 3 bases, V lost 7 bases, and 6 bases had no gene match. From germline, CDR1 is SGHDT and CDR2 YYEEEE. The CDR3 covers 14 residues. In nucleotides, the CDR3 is TGTGCCAGCTTGACAGGGGCCAACTACAATGAGCAGTTCTTC. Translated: CASLTGANYNEQFF.

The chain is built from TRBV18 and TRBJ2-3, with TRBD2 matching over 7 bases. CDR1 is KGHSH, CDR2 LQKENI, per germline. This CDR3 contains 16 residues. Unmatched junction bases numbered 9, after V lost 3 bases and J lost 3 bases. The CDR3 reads CASSPRGGGSTDTQYF. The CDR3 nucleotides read TGTGCCAGCTCACCGCGCGGTGGCGGGAGTACAGATACGCAGTATTTT.

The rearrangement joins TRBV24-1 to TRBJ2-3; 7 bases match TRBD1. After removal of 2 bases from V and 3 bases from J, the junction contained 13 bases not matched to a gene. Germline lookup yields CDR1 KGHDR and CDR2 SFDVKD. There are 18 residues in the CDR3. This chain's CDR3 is CATSDSGSQGRGTDTQYF. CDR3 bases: TGTGCCACCAGTGATTCGGGGTCACAGGGGAGAGGGACAGATACGCAGTATTTT.

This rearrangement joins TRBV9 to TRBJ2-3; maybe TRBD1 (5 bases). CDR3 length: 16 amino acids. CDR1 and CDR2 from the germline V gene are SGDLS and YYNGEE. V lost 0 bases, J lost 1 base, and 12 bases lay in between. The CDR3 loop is CASSVVTGAGTDTQYF. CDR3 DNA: TGTGCCAGCAGCGTAGTTACTGGGGCAGGCACAGATACGCAGTATTTT.

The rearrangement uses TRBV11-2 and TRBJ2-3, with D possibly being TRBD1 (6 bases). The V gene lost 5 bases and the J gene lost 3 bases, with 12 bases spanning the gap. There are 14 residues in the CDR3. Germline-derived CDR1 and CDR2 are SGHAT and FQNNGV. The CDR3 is CASSGQGGTDTQYF. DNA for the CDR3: TGTGCCAGCAGCGGCCAAGGGGGAACAGATACGCAGTATTTT.

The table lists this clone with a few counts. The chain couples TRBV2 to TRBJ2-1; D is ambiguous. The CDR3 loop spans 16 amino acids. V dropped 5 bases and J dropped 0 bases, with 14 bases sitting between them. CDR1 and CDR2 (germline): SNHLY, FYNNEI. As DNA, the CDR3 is TGTGCCAGCAGTCCCCCCGGTCTTAGCTCCTACAATGAGCAGTTCTTC. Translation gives CASSPPGLSSYNEQFF.

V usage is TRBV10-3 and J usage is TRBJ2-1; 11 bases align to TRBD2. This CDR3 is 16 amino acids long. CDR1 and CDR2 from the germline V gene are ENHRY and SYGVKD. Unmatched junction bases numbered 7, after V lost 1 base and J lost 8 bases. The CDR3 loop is CAISELVAGGGDEQFF. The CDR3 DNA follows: TGTGCCATCAGTGAGTTGGTAGCGGGAGGGGGCGATGAGCAGTTCTTC.

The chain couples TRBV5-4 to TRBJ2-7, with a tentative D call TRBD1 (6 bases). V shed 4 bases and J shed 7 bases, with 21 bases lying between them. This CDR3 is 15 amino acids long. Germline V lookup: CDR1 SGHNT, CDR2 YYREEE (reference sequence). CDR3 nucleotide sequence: TGTGCCAGCAGCCTTACCGGGACAACCCGTTCAGAGCAGTACTTC. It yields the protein CASSLTGTTRSEQYF.

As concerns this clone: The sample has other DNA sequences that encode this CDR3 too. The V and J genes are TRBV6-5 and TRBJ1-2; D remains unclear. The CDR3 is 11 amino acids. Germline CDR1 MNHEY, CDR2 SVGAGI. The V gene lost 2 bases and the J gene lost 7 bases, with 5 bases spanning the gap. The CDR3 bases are TGTGCCAGCAGTTACCGGGGTGGCTACACCTTC. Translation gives CASSYRGGYTF.